One and the same sample provided the 18 T cell receptor beta chains below, sequenced in a study of T-cell memory formation after mild COVID-19. TCRdb fed the 5' RACE reads into MiXCR, producing one record per CDR3 protein. The sample has just over 150,000 distinct CDR3 sequences, 25% to 40% seen once. Material: PBMCs or a T cell subset sorted from them (not recorded which). These receptors were obtained from an adult woman who had mild COVID-19 (a few samples of this study predate the infection). Cell type and time point are not known.

The sample holds a few counts of this clonotype. The V call is TRBV21-1, the J call TRBJ2-1; the DNA was not used to check the table's D call, TRBD1. TRBV21-1 is a pseudogene segment. The CDR3 runs 15 residues. The CDR3 DNA sequence: TGTGCCAGCAGCGGGGGGGGCACCTCCTACAATGAGCAGTTCTTC. Its translation is CASSGGGTSYNEQFF.

This clonotype has only a few counts. The chain links TRBV27 to TRBJ1-1; D is possibly TRBD1 (5 bases). V was clipped by 3 bases and J by 1 base, with 9 bases between them. CDR3 length: 14 amino acids. Germline assignment: CDR1 MNHEY and CDR2 SMNVEV (reference sequence). CDR3 region: CASSFGQSNTEAFF. The CDR3 coding sequence is TGTGCCAGCAGTTTTGGACAATCGAACACTGAAGCTTTCTTT.

V is TRBV7-2 and J is TRBJ2-1; D is perhaps TRBD2 (6 bases). Trimming removed 6 bases from V and 3 bases from J, with 15 bases in between. CDR1 SGHTA and CDR2 FQGNSA come from the germline V gene. This CDR3 spans 15 amino acids. The CDR3 region is CASRLERRGYNEQFF. CDR3 coding DNA: TGTGCCAGCAGACTCGAAAGGAGGGGCTACAATGAGCAGTTCTTC. Full variable domain (outside the CDR3, taken from reference TRBV7-2 and TRBJ2-1): GAGVSQSPSNKVTEKGKDVELRCDPISGHTALYWYRQSLGQGLEFLIYFQGNSAPDKSGLPSDRFSAERTGGSVSTLTIQRTQQEDSAVYLCASRLERRGYNEQFFGPGTRLTVL.

There are a few counts of this clonotype. The rearrangement uses TRBV25-1 and TRBJ2-7; TRBD1 matches 7 bases. The J segment lost 10 bases and the V segment lost 6 bases, leaving 6 bases of the junction unmatched. CDR1 and CDR2 from the germline V gene are MGHDK and SYGVNS. This CDR3 region has 11 residues. CDR3 sequence: CASSPGQKQYF. In nucleotides, the CDR3 is TGTGCCAGCAGCCCGGGACAGAAACAGTACTTC.

The J gene is TRBJ2-1, the V gene TRBV5-5, with TRBD1 matching over 8 bases. Losses at the gene ends were 2 bases for V and 6 bases for J; bases not matched to a gene: 4. The germline CDR1 and CDR2 sequences are SGHKS and YYEKEE (reference sequence). CDR3 length: 14 residues. The CDR3 DNA sequence: TGTGCCAGCAGCTTCTTCACAGGGGGCAATGAGCAGTTCTTC. Amino acid sequence: CASSFFTGGNEQFF.

V usage is TRBV18 and J usage is TRBJ2-2; possibly TRBD2 for D (6 bases). Per the germline V gene, CDR1 is KGHSH and CDR2 is LQKENI. Trimming removed 2 bases at V and 6 bases at J, with 10 bases between. The CDR3 loop spans 14 amino acids. This CDR3 reads CASSPAGYSGELFF. The CDR3 DNA is TGTGCCAGCTCACCAGCGGGGTACTCCGGGGAGCTGTTTTTT.

This clonotype was found a few times. Compared with germline, one end of the junction differs, possibly owing to a read error. CDR3 sequence (DNA): TGCGCCAGCAGCTTAAGGGGAACGGGGGCCAACGTCCTGACTTTC. Its translation is CASSLRGTGANVLTF. The V call is TRBV12-3 or TRBV12-4, the J call TRBJ2-6; weak D call: TRBD1 (5 bases). CDR3 size: 15 residues.

The chain joins TRBV18 to TRBJ1-2, with D tentatively TRBD1 (6 bases). The V end lost 5 bases, the J end lost 5 bases, and 18 bases lay between the germline ends. The germline V gene has CDR1 KGHSH and CDR2 LQKENI. The CDR3 length is 15 residues. The CDR3 protein is CASSESAGALYGYTF. CDR3 nucleotide sequence: TGTGCCAGCTCAGAGTCGGCAGGGGCGTTGTATGGCTACACCTTC.

This clonotype was observed a few times. The chain has TRBV9 and TRBJ2-1, with 10 bases that match TRBD1. Looked up from germline, CDR1 is SGDLS and CDR2 is YYNGEE. This CDR3 is 16 amino acids long. The ends lost 1 base at V and 8 bases at J; junction bases unmatched: 9. The CDR3 sequence is CASSVPRDRGGYEQFF. Here the CDR3 DNA reads TGTGCCAGCAGCGTACCCCGGGACAGGGGAGGATATGAGCAGTTCTTC.

A few counts support this clonotype. The chain is built from TRBV29-1 and TRBJ2-1; unclear D gene. CDR1 is SQVTM and CDR2 is ANQGSEA in the germline V gene. Trimming cost V 5 bases and J 7 bases, with 18 bases left between them. CDR3 length: 14 residues. The CDR3 DNA sequence: TGCAGCGTTCCCGCGGCCTGGTCAATGAATGAGCAGTTCTTC. This gives the protein CSVPAAWSMNEQFF.

This clonotype was seen more than once but under ten times. The CDR3 nucleotides are TGTGCCAGCAGCCCGGGACAGGGGTCATACGAGCAGTACTTC. Amino acid sequence: CASSPGQGSYEQYF. This sequence joins TRBV4-2 and TRBJ2-7, with 10 bases lining up with TRBD1. CDR1 LGHNA and CDR2 YNFKEQ come from the germline V gene. Trimming cost V 4 bases and J 4 bases; bases outside gene matches: 4. This CDR3 is 14 amino acids long.

This clonotype has just a few counts. The V call is TRBV20-1, the J call TRBJ2-6; D tentatively reads TRBD1 or TRBD2 (5 bases each). This CDR3 comprises 15 residues. Trimming left V 6 bases short and J 4 bases short, with 16 bases between. CDR1 and CDR2 from the germline V gene are DFQATT and SNEGSKA (reference sequence). CDR3: CSAQGPGSGANVLTF. The CDR3 DNA reads TGCAGTGCCCAAGGCCCAGGGAGCGGGGCCAACGTCCTGACTTTC.

For this clonotype: This may come from a read error, since a much larger clone is one base off. This sequence joins TRBV7-2 and TRBJ2-1, with TRBD2 as a possible D gene (6 bases). The V gene lost 3 bases and the J gene lost 7 bases, with 7 bases spanning the gap. In germline, CDR1 is SGHTA, CDR2 FQGNSA. This CDR3 has 12 amino acids. The CDR3 spells CASSFAGNEQFF. The CDR3 DNA is TGTGCCAGCAGCTTTGCGGGGAATGAGCAGTTCTTC.

This clonotype showed up many times. One junction end does not reproduce the germline sequence, and a read error may be involved. V usage is TRBV11-3 and J usage is TRBJ1-2; D unclear. The germline gives CDR1 SGHNT, CDR2 YENEEA. There are 11 residues in the CDR3. The CDR3 protein is CASSYTWEVYF. CDR3 bases: TGTGCCAGCAGTTATACTTGGGAAGTCTACTTC.

The sample holds a few counts of this clonotype. J is TRBJ2-2 and V is TRBV21-1; TRBD1, the D gene given by the table, was not confirmed from the DNA. TRBV21-1 is deemed a pseudogene. The CDR3 is made up of 14 amino acids. For the CDR3, the DNA is TGTGCCAGCAGCATCCCCCGTCAGCAAAGGGAGCTGTTTTTT. Protein product: CASSIPRQQRELFF.

This clonotype was observed a few times. This chain uses TRBV15 with TRBJ2-5; possibly TRBD1 or TRBD2 for D (5 bases each). The germline CDR1 and CDR2 sequences are LNHNV and YYDKDF (reference sequence). The V end lost 4 bases, the J end lost 5 bases, and 14 bases lay between the germline ends. The CDR3 has 14 residues. The CDR3 loop is CATSTRDRRETQYF. Here the CDR3 DNA reads TGTGCCACCAGCACCCGGGACCGCCGGGAGACCCAGTACTTC. Complete variable domain (other parts from reference TRBV15 and TRBJ2-5): DAMVIQNPRYQVTQFGKPVTLSCSQTLNHNVMYWYQQKSSQAPKLLFHYYDKDFNNEADTPDNFQSRRPNTSFCFLDIRSPGLGDTAMYLCATSTRDRRETQYFGPGTRLLVL.

This clonotype was seen more than once but under ten times. The rearrangement uses TRBV24-1 and TRBJ2-1, with 11 bases that match TRBD1. The CDR3 runs to 16 residues. Germline CDR1 is KGHDR and CDR2 is SFDVKD. V lost 3 bases and J lost 3; bases outside the gene matches: 3. The CDR3 DNA reads TGTGCCACCAGTGATCCGGGACAGGGGGTCTACAATGAGCAGTTCTTC. It yields the protein CATSDPGQGVYNEQFF.

The chain uses TRBV20-1 and TRBJ2-5, with 10 positions matching TRBD2. V was pared by 3 bases and J by 8 bases, with 9 bases of the junction left unmatched. Germline V CDR1 and CDR2: DFQATT, SNEGSKA (reference sequence). The CDR3 spans 14 residues. CDR3 protein: CSASPGTSAGTQYF. Written as DNA, the CDR3 is TGCAGTGCTAGCCCCGGGACTAGCGCCGGAACCCAGTACTTC.